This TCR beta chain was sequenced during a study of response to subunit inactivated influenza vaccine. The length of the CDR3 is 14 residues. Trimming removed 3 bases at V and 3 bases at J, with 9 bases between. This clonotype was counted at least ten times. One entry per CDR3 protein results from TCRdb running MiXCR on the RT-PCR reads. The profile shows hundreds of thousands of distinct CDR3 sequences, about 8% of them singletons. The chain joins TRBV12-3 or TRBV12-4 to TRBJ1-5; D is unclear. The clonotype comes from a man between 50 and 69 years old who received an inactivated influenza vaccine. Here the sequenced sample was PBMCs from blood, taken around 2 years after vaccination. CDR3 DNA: TGTGCCAGCAGTTTCCTCGGGCCCAATCAGCCCCAGCATTTT. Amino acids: CASSFLGPNQPQHF.